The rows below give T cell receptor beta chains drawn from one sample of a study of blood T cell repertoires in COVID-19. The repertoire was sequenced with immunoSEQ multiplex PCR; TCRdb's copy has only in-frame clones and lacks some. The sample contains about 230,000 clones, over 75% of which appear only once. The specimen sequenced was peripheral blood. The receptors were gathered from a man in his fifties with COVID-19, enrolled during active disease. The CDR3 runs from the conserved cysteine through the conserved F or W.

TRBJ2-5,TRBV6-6,CASSPVNRVGETQYF
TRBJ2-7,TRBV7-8,CASSLVGLAGKFYEQYF
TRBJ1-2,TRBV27,CASSLDLTGPFEGYTF
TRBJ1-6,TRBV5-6,CASSLGTGEGSPLHF
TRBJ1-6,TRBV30,CAWRTQGSSPLHF
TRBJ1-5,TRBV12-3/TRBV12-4,CASSAGSGGPQHF
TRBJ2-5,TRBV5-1,CASSLEAEETQYF
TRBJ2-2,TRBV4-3,CASSQGSRASRTGELFF
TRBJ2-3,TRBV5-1,CASSLDSGVTDTQYF
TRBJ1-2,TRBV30,CAWSVRDYGYTF
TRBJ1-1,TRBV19,CASRGDRGKNTEAFF
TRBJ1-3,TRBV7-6,CASSLGTGGSGNTIYF
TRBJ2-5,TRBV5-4,CASSLGSSGGETQYF
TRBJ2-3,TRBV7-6,CASSLGVAGGPDTQYF